One TCR beta chain is described in this entry. This specimen belongs to a study of blood T cell repertoires in COVID-19. Looking at the study overall: Whether acute or convalescent, the COVID-19 samples came from the United States, Italy and Spain.

Using immunoSEQ multiplex PCR, the repertoire was profiled, and TCRdb retains in-frame clones only, with some absent. The data hold about 150,000 clones, with about 86% observed a single time. Sequenced material: peripheral blood. The source is a man in his fifties or sixties with active or convalescent COVID-19.

The CDR3 DNA sequence: TGTGCCAGTAGTACTCGACAGAATGGCCAGCCCCAGCATTTT. Its translation: CASSTRQNGQPQHF. The rearrangement joins TRBV19 to TRBJ1-5; tentatively, D is TRBD1 (5 bases). Trimming left V 4 bases short and J 7 bases short, with 14 bases between. This CDR3 contains 14 residues. Germline lookup yields CDR1 LNHDA and CDR2 SQIVND (reference sequence).